The entry that follows covers one T cell receptor (beta chain) sequence. This clone has just a few counts. There is no known antigen for this receptor. Qualities for individual bases were not recorded, and no much larger clone is one base off. The data belong to a study of identifying expanded T cells in peripheral blood (dated 2019 in TCRdb). At the level of the whole study: Technical replicates were generated by sequencing separate aliquots of the same genomic DNA pool, with four replicates compared pairwise. Broader findings and caveats from the paper: Between technical replicates the binomial model flagged approximately 1.2 differentially abundant clones, whereas over about 2 weeks the binomial model flagged about 16.4 and over roughly four weeks 19 to 20. For all healthy donors, the variance in clone template counts between approximately 2-week samples rose significantly as total template count increased. Across all healthy-donor time intervals, the beta-binomial model significantly cut both the number of clones called differentially abundant and the false-positive rate. The authors expected that biological variance in healthy repertoires might rise further over much longer intervals, such as months to years.

TCRbeta CDR3 regions were profiled with the immunoSEQ Assay using bias-controlled multiplex PCR amplification of genomic DNA. Regarding the original processing steps: The absolute abundance of each unique TCRbeta CDR3 region was quantified after sequences were collapsed and filtered. Two models were used to test differential abundance: a binomial model (Fisher-equivalent) and a beta-binomial model that adds time-dependent variance fitted from healthy donors. Any clone with fewer than 5 combined templates was excluded, and a clone was called differentially abundant if its Benjamini-Hochberg FDR was below 0.01. Using the form v = (b*log(k)+a)^2, the beta-binomial variance was modeled as a function of the total template count across the two samples. TCRdb provides this immuneACCESS table in a form limited to in-frame rearrangements. Some clones are lacking; in checked studies, under half of them reflect an unresolved V gene, and why the rest are absent is not known. V and J calls plus clone size are reproduced from that table; the DNA served to infer D and trimming. Across this sample there are about 86,000 clones, with roughly 85% seen only once. Roughly 4% of the sample goes to the ten largest clones.

Between the V and J ends, shortened by 2 bases and 2 bases respectively, the junction contains 7 bases. The CDR3 numbers 14 residues from cysteine through phenylalanine. CDR3 DNA is the only sequence kept; it has 42 bases, read in frame from the first base. Looking up the germline V gene (reference sequence) yields CDR1 LNHDA and CDR2 SQIVND. No immune events such as infections were documented for the healthy donors during the collection period. Time-dependent variance in a beta-binomial model of T-cell clone differential abundance was calibrated using healthy-donor blood repertoires as a training cohort. There were some ten healthy donors in the training cohort, of whom 3 were female and 7 were male. The donors were between about 29 and 65 years old, with an average age of 43 years. Whole blood, obtained from a commercial supplier, was collected from each healthy donor at three time points spaced about 2 weeks apart. For immunosequencing, genomic DNA was extracted from whole blood that had not been sorted.

This chain joins TRBV19 to TRBJ1-5; a weak D assignment points to TRBD1 (5 bases agree). The sequence came from a person between 18 and 75 years old in good health. The sample taken for sequencing was blood. The encoded CDR3 is CASSIQGGNQPQHF. The DNA is as follows: TGTGCCAGTAGTATACAGGGAGGCAATCAGCCCCAGCATTTT.